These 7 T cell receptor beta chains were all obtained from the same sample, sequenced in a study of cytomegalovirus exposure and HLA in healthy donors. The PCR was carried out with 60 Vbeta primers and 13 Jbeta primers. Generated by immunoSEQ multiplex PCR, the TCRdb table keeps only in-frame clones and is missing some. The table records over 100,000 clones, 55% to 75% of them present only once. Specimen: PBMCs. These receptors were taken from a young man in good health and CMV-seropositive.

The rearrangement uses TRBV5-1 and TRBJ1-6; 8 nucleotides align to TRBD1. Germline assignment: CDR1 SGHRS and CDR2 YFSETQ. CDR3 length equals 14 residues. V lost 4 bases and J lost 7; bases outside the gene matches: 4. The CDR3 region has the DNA TGCGCCAGCAGCGCGGGACAGGCGAATTCACCCCTCCACTTT. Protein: CASSAGQANSPLHF.

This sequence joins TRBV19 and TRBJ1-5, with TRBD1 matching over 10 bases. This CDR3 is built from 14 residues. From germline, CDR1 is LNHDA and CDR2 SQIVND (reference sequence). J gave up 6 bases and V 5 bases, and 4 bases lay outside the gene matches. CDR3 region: CASSGTGVGQPQHF. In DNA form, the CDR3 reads TGTGCCAGTAGTGGGACAGGGGTGGGTCAGCCCCAGCATTTT.

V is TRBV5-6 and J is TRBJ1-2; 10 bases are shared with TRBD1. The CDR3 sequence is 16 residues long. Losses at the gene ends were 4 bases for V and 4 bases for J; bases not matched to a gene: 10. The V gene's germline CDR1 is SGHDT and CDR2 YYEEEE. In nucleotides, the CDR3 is TGTGCCAGCAGCACCGGGACAGGGGAAGGGAGCTATGGCTACACCTTC. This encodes CASSTGTGEGSYGYTF.

CDR3 DNA: TGTGCCTGGAGTCCCCCGGACACTGAAGCTTTCTTT. It translates to CAWSPPDTEAFF. The V call is TRBV30, the J call TRBJ1-1; D is unresolved. Germline CDR1 reads GTSNPN; CDR2 reads SVGIG (reference sequence). CDR3 size: 12 residues. Deletions cut 2 bases from V and 3 bases from J, with 7 bases between.

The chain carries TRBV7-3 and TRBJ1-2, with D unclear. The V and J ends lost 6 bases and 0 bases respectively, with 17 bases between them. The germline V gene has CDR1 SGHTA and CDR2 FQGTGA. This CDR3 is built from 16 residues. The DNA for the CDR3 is TGTGCCAGCAGTTTTTCGGGGTCAGAGCCTAACTATGGCTACACCTTC. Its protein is CASSFSGSEPNYGYTF.

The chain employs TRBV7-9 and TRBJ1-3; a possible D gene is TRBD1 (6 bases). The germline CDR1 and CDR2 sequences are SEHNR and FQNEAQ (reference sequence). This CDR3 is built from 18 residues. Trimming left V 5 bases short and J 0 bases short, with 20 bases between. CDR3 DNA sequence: TGTGCCAGCAGCCCCCGGACAGTCGGGGGGGGCTCTGGAAACACCATATATTTT. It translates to CASSPRTVGGGSGNTIYF.

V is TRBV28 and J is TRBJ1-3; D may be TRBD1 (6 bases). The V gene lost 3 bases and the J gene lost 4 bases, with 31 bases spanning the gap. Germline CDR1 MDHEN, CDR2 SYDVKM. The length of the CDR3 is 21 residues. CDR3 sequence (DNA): TGTGCCAGCAGTTTTCAATGGATCGGGCGGCGACAGGCGTCCCCCGGAAACACCATATATTTT. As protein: CASSFQWIGRRQASPGNTIYF.